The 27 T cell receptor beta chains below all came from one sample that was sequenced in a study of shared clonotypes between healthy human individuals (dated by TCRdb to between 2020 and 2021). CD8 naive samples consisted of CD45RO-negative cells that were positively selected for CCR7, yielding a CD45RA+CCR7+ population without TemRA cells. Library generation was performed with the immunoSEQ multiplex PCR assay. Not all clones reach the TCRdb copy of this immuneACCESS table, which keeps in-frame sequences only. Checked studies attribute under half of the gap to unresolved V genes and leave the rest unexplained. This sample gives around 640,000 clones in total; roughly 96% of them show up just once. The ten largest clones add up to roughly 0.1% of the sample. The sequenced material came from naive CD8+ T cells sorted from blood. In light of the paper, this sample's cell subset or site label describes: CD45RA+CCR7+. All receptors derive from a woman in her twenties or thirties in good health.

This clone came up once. CDR3 sequence reads: CASSPQAGAPYNEQFF. The CDR3 DNA reads TGTGCCAGCAGCCCCCAAGCGGGGGCACCCTACAATGAGCAGTTCTTC. The chain links TRBV11-2 to TRBJ2-1; 8 nucleotides line up with TRBD2. Germline CDR1 and CDR2: SGHAT and FQNNGV. V lost 5 bases, J lost 2 bases, and 8 bases stayed unmatched. The CDR3 is made up of 16 amino acids.

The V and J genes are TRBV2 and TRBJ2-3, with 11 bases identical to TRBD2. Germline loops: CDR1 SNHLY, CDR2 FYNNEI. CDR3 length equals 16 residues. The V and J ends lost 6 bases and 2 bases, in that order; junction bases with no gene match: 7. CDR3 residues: CASRASGRPSTDTQYF. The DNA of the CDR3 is TGTGCCAGCAGGGCTAGCGGGAGGCCCTCCACAGATACGCAGTATTTT.

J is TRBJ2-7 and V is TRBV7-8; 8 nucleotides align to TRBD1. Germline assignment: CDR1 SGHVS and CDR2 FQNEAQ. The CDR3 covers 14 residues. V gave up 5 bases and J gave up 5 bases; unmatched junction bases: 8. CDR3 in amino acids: CASSRLQGAHEQYF. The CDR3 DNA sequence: TGTGCCAGCAGCCGACTTCAGGGGGCACACGAGCAGTACTTC.

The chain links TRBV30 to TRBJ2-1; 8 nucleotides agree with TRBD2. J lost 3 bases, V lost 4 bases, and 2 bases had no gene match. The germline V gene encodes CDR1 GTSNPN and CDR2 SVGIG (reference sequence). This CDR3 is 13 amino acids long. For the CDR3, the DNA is TGTGCCTGGACTAGCGGGTTCTACAATGAGCAGTTCTTC. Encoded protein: CAWTSGFYNEQFF.

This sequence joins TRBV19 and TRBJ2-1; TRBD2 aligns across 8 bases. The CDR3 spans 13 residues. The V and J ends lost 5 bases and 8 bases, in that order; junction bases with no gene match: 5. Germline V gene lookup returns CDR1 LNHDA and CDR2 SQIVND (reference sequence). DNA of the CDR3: TGTGCCAGTAGTCCGGTAGCGGGGTATGAGCAGTTCTTC. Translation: CASSPVAGYEQFF.

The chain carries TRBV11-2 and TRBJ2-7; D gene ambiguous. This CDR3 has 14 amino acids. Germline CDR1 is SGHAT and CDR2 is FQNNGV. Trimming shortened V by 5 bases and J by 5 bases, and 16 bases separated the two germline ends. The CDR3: CASSSLLLGHEQYF. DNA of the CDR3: TGTGCCAGCAGCAGCCTACTCCTGGGCCACGAGCAGTACTTC.

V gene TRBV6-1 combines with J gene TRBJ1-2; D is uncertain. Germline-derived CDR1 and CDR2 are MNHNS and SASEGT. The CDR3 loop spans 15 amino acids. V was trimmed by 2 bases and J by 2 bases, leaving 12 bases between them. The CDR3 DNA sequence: TGTGCCAGCAGTGAATCCACTCAATCAAACTATGGCTACACCTTC. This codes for CASSESTQSNYGYTF.

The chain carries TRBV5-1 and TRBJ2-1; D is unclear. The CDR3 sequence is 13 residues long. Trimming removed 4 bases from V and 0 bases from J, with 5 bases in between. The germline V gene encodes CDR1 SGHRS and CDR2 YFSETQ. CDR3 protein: CASSQSSYNEQFF. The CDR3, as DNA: TGCGCCAGCAGCCAATCCTCCTACAATGAGCAGTTCTTC.

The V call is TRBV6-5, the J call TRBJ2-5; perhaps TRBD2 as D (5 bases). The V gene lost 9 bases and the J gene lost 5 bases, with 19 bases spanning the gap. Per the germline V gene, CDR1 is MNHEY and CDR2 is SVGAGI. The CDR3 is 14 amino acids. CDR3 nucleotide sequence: TGTGCCAGTAGCGCCGGGTCCTATGTCGAGACCCAGTACTTC. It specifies CASSAGSYVETQYF.

The CDR3 sequence: CASSLTGTTGETQYF. The DNA of the CDR3 is TGTGCCAGCAGTTTAACAGGGACAACGGGAGAGACCCAGTACTTC. This chain joins TRBV27 and TRBJ2-5; perhaps TRBD1 as D (6 bases). This CDR3 has 15 residues. Deletions cut 2 bases from V and 4 bases from J, with 14 bases between. The germline V gene encodes CDR1 MNHEY and CDR2 SMNVEV (reference sequence).

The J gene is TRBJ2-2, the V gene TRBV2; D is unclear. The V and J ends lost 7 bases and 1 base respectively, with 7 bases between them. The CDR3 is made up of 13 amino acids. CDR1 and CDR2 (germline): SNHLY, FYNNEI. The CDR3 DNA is TGTGCCAGCAAGGACGGGAACACCGGGGAGCTGTTTTTT. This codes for CASKDGNTGELFF.

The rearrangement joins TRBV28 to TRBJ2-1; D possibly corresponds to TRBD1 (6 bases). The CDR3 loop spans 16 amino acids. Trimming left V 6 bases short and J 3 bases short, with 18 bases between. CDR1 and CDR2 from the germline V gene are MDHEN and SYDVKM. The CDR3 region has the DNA TGTGCCAGCAGCGTCCCCCGATCGGGACACTACAATGAGCAGTTCTTC. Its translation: CASSVPRSGHYNEQFF.

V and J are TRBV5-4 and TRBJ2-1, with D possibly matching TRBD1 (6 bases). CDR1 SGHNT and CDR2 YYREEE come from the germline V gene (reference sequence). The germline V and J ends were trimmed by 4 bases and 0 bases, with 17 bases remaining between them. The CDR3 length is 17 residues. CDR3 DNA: TGTGCCAGCAGCGTGACGTCCGGGACACTCTCCTACAATGAGCAGTTCTTC. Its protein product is CASSVTSGTLSYNEQFF.

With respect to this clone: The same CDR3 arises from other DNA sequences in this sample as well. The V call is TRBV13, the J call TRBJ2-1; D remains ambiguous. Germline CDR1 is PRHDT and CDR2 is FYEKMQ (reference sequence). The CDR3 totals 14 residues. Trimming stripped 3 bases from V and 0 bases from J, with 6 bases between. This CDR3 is CASSFPSSYNEQFF. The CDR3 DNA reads TGTGCCAGCAGCTTCCCAAGCTCCTACAATGAGCAGTTCTTC.

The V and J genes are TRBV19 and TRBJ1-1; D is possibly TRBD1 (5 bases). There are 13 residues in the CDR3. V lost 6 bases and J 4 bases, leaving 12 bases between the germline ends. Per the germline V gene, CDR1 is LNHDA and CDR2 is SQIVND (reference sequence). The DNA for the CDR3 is TGTGCCAGTAGACCGGGACGAGGCACTGAAGCTTTCTTT. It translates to CASRPGRGTEAFF.

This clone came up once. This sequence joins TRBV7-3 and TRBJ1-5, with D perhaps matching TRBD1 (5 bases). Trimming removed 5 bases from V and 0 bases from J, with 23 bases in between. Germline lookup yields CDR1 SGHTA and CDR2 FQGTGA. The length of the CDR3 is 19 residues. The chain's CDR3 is CASSTTGAGTIYSNQPQHF. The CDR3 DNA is TGTGCCAGCAGCACGACGGGCGCAGGGACCATCTATAGCAATCAGCCCCAGCATTTT.

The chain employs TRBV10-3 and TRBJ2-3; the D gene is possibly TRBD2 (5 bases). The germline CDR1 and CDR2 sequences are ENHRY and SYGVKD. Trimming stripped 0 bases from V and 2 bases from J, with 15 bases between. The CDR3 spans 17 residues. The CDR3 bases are TGTGCCATCAGTGAGTCGTCTTACGCGGGCCACACAGATACGCAGTATTTT. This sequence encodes CAISESSYAGHTDTQYF.

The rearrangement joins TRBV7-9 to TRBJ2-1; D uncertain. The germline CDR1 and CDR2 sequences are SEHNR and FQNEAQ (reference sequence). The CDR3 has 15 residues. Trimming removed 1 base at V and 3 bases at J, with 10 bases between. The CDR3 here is CASSLGGGFYNEQFF. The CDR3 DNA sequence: TGTGCCAGCAGCTTAGGGGGTGGCTTCTACAATGAGCAGTTCTTC.

Written as DNA, the CDR3 is TGTGCCAGCAGCGTAGCGATGGGACTAGCGGGAGGCGCATACAATGAGCAGTTCTTC. It is translated as CASSVAMGLAGGAYNEQFF. The chain is built from TRBV9 and TRBJ2-1, with 15 bases aligning to TRBD2. Trimming took 0 bases from V and 4 from J; bases not matched to a gene: 8. This CDR3 is built from 19 residues. The germline V gene encodes CDR1 SGDLS and CDR2 YYNGEE.

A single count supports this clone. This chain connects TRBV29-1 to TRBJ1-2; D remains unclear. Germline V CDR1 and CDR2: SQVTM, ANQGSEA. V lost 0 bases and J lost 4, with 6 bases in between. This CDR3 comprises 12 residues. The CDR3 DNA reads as TGCAGCGTTGAAGAGTTCCTCTATGGCTACACCTTC. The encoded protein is CSVEEFLYGYTF.

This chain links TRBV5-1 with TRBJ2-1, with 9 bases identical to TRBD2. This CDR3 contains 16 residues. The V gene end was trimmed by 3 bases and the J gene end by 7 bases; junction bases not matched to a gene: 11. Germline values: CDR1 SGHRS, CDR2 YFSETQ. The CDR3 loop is CASSWTRSGSKNEQFF. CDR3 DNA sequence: TGCGCCAGCAGCTGGACGCGTAGCGGGAGTAAGAATGAGCAGTTCTTC.

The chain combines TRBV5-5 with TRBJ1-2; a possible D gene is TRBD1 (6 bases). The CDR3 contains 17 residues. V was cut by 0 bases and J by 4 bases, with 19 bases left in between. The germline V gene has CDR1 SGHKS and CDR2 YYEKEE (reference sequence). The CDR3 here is CASSLVPPAGDVYGYTF. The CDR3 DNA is TGTGCCAGCAGCTTGGTGCCTCCGGCAGGGGACGTCTATGGCTACACCTTC.

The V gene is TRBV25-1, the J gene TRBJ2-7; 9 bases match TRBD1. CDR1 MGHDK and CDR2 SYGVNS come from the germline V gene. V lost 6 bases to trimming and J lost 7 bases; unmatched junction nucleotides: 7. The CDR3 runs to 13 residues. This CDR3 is CASREQGAREQYF. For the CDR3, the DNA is TGTGCCAGCAGGGAACAGGGGGCGCGAGAGCAGTACTTC.

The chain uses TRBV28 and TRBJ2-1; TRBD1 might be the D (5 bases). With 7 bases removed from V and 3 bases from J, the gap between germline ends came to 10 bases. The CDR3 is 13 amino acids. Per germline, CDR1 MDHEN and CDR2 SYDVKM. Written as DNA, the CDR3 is TGTGCCAGCACCCCAGGGTACTACAATGAGCAGTTCTTC. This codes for CASTPGYYNEQFF.

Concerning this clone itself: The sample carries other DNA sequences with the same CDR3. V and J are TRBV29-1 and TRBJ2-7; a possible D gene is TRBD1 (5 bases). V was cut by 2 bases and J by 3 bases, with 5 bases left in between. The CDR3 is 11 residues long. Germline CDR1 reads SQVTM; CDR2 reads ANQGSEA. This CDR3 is CSVEQGYEQYF. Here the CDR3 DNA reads TGCAGCGTTGAACAGGGCTACGAGCAGTACTTC.

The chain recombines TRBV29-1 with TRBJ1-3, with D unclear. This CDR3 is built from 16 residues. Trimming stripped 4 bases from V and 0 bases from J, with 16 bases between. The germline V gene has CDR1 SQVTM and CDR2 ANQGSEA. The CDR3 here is CSVVGGSAPSGNTIYF. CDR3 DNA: TGCAGCGTTGTGGGTGGTTCGGCTCCCTCTGGAAACACCATATATTTT.

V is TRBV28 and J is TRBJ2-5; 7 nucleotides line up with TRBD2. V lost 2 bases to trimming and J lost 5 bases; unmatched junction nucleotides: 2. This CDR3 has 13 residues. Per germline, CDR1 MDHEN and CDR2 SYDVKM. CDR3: CASSLGGSETQYF. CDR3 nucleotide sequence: TGTGCCAGCAGTTTAGGCGGGAGTGAGACCCAGTACTTC.